The 24 T cell receptor beta chains below were found in one sample sequenced in a study of blood T cells in healthy people across ages. With a J-beta primer mix and a sample-barcoded 5' primer, a second PCR ran 7 to 11 cycles. MiXCR, applied by TCRdb to the 5' RACE reads, yields one record per CDR3 protein. The table records approximately 800,000 distinct CDR3 sequences, about half of them present only once. Sequencing was performed on blood. The receptors here all came from a man at least 80 years old in good health.

This chain connects TRBV5-1 to TRBJ2-4; TRBD1 is a possible D gene (5 bases). Deletions cut 0 bases from V and 0 bases from J, with 10 bases between. This CDR3 contains 16 residues. Germline V CDR1 and CDR2: SGHRS, YFSETQ. The CDR3 DNA reads as TGCGCCAGCAGCTTGGGCAGGGCGGAAGCCAAAAACATTCAGTACTTC. Amino acid sequence: CASSLGRAEAKNIQYF.

This clonotype was seen more than once but under ten times. The rearrangement links TRBV5-1 to TRBJ1-6; D is perhaps TRBD1 (6 bases). Trimming removed 4 bases at V and 5 bases at J, with 10 bases between. CDR3 length: 14 amino acids. The germline V gene has CDR1 SGHRS and CDR2 YFSETQ. The CDR3 DNA reads TGCGCCAGCAGCCAGGACAGAAATAATTCACCCCTCCACTTT. It specifies CASSQDRNNSPLHF.

There are many counts of this clonotype. For the CDR3, the DNA is TGTGCCAGCAGTTACTCGTTGAGTCCTAACTATGGCTACACCTTC. Protein product: CASSYSLSPNYGYTF. The gene calls are TRBV6-5 and TRBJ1-2; D not certain. This CDR3 has 15 amino acids. Trimming shortened V by 0 bases and J by 0 bases, and 8 bases separated the two germline ends. CDR1 MNHEY and CDR2 SVGAGI come from the germline V gene.

CDR3 region: CASRRGGQNTEAFF. As DNA, the CDR3 is TGTGCCAGCAGACGGGGGGGGCAGAACACTGAAGCTTTCTTT. The V gene is TRBV27, the J gene TRBJ1-1; D possibly corresponds to TRBD1 (6 bases). V was cut by 6 bases and J by 1 base, with 12 bases left in between. Germline V gene data show CDR1 as MNHEY and CDR2 as SMNVEV (reference sequence). The CDR3 covers 14 residues.

The chain combines TRBV7-2 with TRBJ2-4; 11 nucleotides agree with TRBD2. TRBJ2-7 explains the end of the DNA better; the J call may be wrong. The CDR3 extends over 17 amino acids. Germline V gene sequence: CDR1 SGHTA, CDR2 FQGNSA. The CDR3 sequence: CASSLALAGGLIYEQYF. The CDR3 DNA is TGTGCCAGCAGCTTAGCATTAGCGGGAGGGCTCATCTACGAGCAGTACTTC.

The V gene is TRBV20-1, the J gene TRBJ2-4; TRBD2 matches 9 bases. Germline lookup yields CDR1 DFQATT and CDR2 SNEGSKA (reference sequence). J was trimmed by 13 bases and V by 8 bases; bases with no gene match: 18. The CDR3 has 14 amino acids. The CDR3: CSLLPTSGMGGQYF. CDR3 sequence (DNA): TGCAGTCTCCTACCGACTAGCGGAATGGGCGGGCAGTACTTC.

V usage is TRBV7-9 and J usage is TRBJ1-2, with D tentatively TRBD1 (6 bases). V was shortened by 8 bases and J by 2 bases, with 9 bases between the two germline ends. CDR1 SEHNR and CDR2 FQNEAQ come from the germline V gene (reference sequence). CDR3 length: 12 amino acids. The CDR3 is CASGGHNYGYTF. For the CDR3, the DNA is TGTGCCAGCGGGGGACACAACTATGGCTACACCTTC.

The sample holds a few counts of this clonotype. This could be a read error, since a much larger clone is one nucleotide away. This chain uses TRBV10-3 with TRBJ2-1; D is undetermined. The J call is in doubt because the DNA end fits TRBJ2-7 better. CDR1 is ENHRY, CDR2 SYGVKD, per germline. There are 15 residues in the CDR3. The CDR3 protein is CAISGDLSSYNEQYF. The CDR3 nucleotides are TGTGCCATCAGTGGAGACTTAAGCTCCTACAATGAGCAGTACTTC.

CDR3 in DNA: TGTGCCAGCAACTCGGGGGACAGGTACGAGCAGTACTTC. This sequence encodes CASNSGDRYEQYF. This chain connects TRBV7-6 to TRBJ2-7, with TRBD1 identical over 8 bases. V lost 7 bases to trimming and J lost 4 bases; unmatched junction nucleotides: 6. The CDR3 has 13 residues. Germline V gene data show CDR1 as SGHVS and CDR2 as FNYEAQ.

CDR3 sequence: CNGRWGETQYF. In DNA, the CDR3 is TGCAACGGGCGGTGGGGCGAGACCCAGTACTTC. V usage is TRBV29-1 and J usage is TRBJ2-5; D perhaps matches TRBD1 (5 bases). This CDR3 has 11 residues. CDR1 is SQVTM, CDR2 ANQGSEA, per germline.

The rearrangement links TRBV28 to TRBJ2-1; no definite D call. Germline CDR1 MDHEN, CDR2 SYDVKM. This CDR3 has 14 amino acids. Trimming shortened V by 4 bases and J by 1 base, and 8 bases separated the two germline ends. CDR3 protein: CASSSDPSYNEQFF. CDR3 DNA sequence: TGTGCCAGCAGTTCCGACCCGTCCTACAATGAGCAGTTCTTC.

V gene TRBV24-1 combines with J gene TRBJ2-2; tentatively, D is TRBD1 or TRBD2 (5 bases each). The CDR3 is 16 amino acids. The V gene lost 5 bases and the J gene lost 0 bases, with 12 bases spanning the gap. The germline gives CDR1 KGHDR, CDR2 SFDVKD. The CDR3 region is CATSGGIRTNTGELFF. CDR3 nucleotides: TGTGCCACCAGTGGGGGGATACGAACGAACACCGGGGAGCTGTTTTTT.

The rearrangement links TRBV7-3 to TRBJ2-1; possibly TRBD2 for D (6 bases). Germline CDR1 SGHTA, CDR2 FQGTGA. V lost 6 bases and J 0 bases, leaving 12 bases between the germline ends. This CDR3 has 15 residues. The CDR3 bases are TGTGCCAGCAGGTCGGGACTGAGCTCCTACAATGAGCAGTTCTTC. It is translated as CASRSGLSSYNEQFF. The full variable domain, with the rest looked up from reference TRBV7-3 and TRBJ2-1, is GAGVSQTPSNKVTEKGKYVELRCDPISGHTALYWYRQSLGQGPEFLIYFQGTGAADDSGLPNDRFFAVRPEGSVSTLKIQRTERGDSAVYLCASRSGLSSYNEQFFGPGTRLTVL.

The chain uses TRBV5-1 and TRBJ2-1; perhaps D is TRBD1 or TRBD2 (6 bases each). CDR3 size: 16 residues. V was clipped by 0 bases and J by 6 bases, with 16 bases between them. CDR1 SGHRS and CDR2 YFSETQ come from the germline V gene. The CDR3, as DNA: TGCGCCAGCAGCTTGGGGGGGGCTCGAGGAAGCAATGAGCAGTTCTTC. It specifies CASSLGGARGSNEQFF.

The chain combines TRBV11-3 with TRBJ2-1; a weak D match, TRBD2 (6 bases). Germline V gene sequence: CDR1 SGHNT, CDR2 YENEEA. This CDR3 contains 14 residues. The V gene lost 2 bases and the J gene lost 9 bases, with 14 bases spanning the gap. CDR3 amino acids: CASSLLRDGSEQFF. The CDR3 DNA follows: TGTGCCAGCAGCTTATTGCGGGATGGATCTGAGCAGTTCTTC.

This clonotype has just one count. Relative to the germline gene, one junction end is altered; a read error may explain this. CDR3 sequence reads: CAGSQETQYF. CDR3 in DNA: TGCGCCGGCAGCCAAGAGACCCAGTACTTC. The gene calls are TRBV7-9 and TRBJ2-5; no firm D call. Per the germline V gene, CDR1 is SEHNR and CDR2 is FQNEAQ (reference sequence). This CDR3 spans 10 amino acids.

The V and J genes are TRBV28 and TRBJ2-7, with 7 nucleotides matching TRBD2. Germline V gene sequence: CDR1 MDHEN, CDR2 SYDVKM. The CDR3 loop spans 14 amino acids. Germline trimming cut 7 bases from V and 6 bases from J; bases unmatched to any gene: 12. CDR3 bases: TGTGCCAGCATACCTTTGAACCGGGAGGTCGAGCAGTACTTC. Translated, it gives CASIPLNREVEQYF.

This clonotype occurred a few times. V usage is TRBV20-1 and J usage is TRBJ2-1; the match to TRBD2 covers 12 bases. CDR3 length equals 17 residues. From germline, CDR1 is DFQATT and CDR2 SNEGSKA (reference sequence). Trimming took 0 bases from V and 6 from J; bases not matched to a gene: 9. In DNA form, the CDR3 reads TGCAGTGCTAGAGAGGCTAGCGGGAGGGCCGTAGGCAATGAGCAGTTCTTC. Translated: CSAREASGRAVGNEQFF.

Worth noting for this clonotype: This sequence may be a read error, since a much larger clone differs from it by one base. This chain uses TRBV10-3 with TRBJ1-6; no clear D gene. This CDR3 is 14 amino acids long. Germline V gene lookup returns CDR1 ENHRY and CDR2 SYGVKD. The CDR3 DNA reads as TGTGCCATCAGTGAGGCGCCAGATAATTCACCCCCCCACTTT. Translating it yields CAISEAPDNSPPHF.

This clonotype has at least ten counts. The J gene is TRBJ2-5, the V gene TRBV10-3; D uncertain. The CDR3 extends over 15 amino acids. From germline, CDR1 is ENHRY and CDR2 SYGVKD. Trimming shortened V by 6 bases and J by 0 bases, and 14 bases separated the two germline ends. The DNA for the CDR3 is TGTGCCATCAGGGCTGACGGCAGTTACCAAGAGACCCAGTACTTC. It translates to CAIRADGSYQETQYF.

Only a few counts were recorded for this clonotype. The rearrangement joins TRBV7-2 to TRBJ2-7, with 9 bases lining up with TRBD2. The CDR3 runs 16 residues. Germline CDR1 SGHTA, CDR2 FQGNSA. The V gene end was trimmed by 5 bases and the J gene end by 3 bases; junction bases not matched to a gene: 11. The CDR3 loop is CASSRLAEGGIYEQYF. CDR3 nucleotides: TGTGCCAGCAGCCGACTAGCGGAAGGAGGGATCTACGAGCAGTACTTC.

This clonotype was found a few times. The chain uses TRBV10-3 and TRBJ1-2; 7 bases match TRBD1. The ends lost 4 bases at V and 7 bases at J; junction bases unmatched: 3. CDR3 length equals 12 residues. Germline V gives CDR1 ENHRY, CDR2 SYGVKD. CDR3 sequence (DNA): TGTGCCATCAGTGTGACAGGGTCTGGCTACACCTTC. It yields the protein CAISVTGSGYTF.

In the case of this clonotype: Just one base apart from a much larger clone, this may be a read error. The rearrangement links TRBV25-1 to TRBJ2-5; no clear D. Trimming stripped 2 bases from V and 1 base from J, with 14 bases between. CDR3 length: 16 amino acids. Germline loops: CDR1 MGHDK, CDR2 SYGVNS. The chain's CDR3 is CASSEPARPGQETQYF. CDR3 sequence (DNA): TGTGCCAGCAGTGAACCAGCTCGTCCGGGCCAAGAGACCCAGTACTTC.

This clonotype came up a few times. The V and J genes are TRBV29-1 and TRBJ2-5; D remains unclear. CDR3 length: 13 residues. CDR1 is SQVTM and CDR2 is ANQGSEA in the germline V gene. V lost 5 bases to trimming and J lost 5 bases, with 15 bases between them. This chain's CDR3 is CSVQPPPGETQYF. The CDR3 DNA is TGCAGCGTTCAACCTCCGCCCGGGGAGACCCAGTACTTC.